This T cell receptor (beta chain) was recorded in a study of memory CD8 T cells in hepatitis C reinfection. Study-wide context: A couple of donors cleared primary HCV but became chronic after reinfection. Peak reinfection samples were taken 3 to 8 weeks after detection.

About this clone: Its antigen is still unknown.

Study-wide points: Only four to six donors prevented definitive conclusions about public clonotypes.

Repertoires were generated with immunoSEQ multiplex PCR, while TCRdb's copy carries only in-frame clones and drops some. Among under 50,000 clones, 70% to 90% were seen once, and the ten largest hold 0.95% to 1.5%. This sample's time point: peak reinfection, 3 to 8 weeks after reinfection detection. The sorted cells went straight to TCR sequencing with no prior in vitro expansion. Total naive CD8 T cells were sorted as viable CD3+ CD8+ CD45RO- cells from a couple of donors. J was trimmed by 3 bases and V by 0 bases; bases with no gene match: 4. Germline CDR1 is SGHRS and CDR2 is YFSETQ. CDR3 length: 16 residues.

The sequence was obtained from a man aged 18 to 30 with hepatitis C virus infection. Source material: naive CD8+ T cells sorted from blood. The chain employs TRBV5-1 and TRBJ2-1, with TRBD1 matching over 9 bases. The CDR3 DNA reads TGCGCCAGCAGCTTGGAGGCGACAGGGGGCTACAATGAGCAGTTCTTC. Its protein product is CASSLEATGGYNEQFF.